This is a list of T cell receptor beta chains from one sample in a study of OX40 agonist ivuxolimab in advanced cancers. Only in-frame clones appear in the TCRdb table, and some are missing; sequencing was by immunoSEQ multiplex PCR. The table records roughly 43,000 clones, over 75% of them present only once. The specimen was CD4+ or CD8+ T cells sorted from blood, collected in a trial of the OX40 agonist ivuxolimab. The receptors shown here come from an adult with an advanced solid tumor such as melanoma, head and neck, liver or kidney cancer. Both conserved end residues are part of each CDR3. A D gene is named only where the DNA matches it firmly. Not all rows give a size; the values are once, few, many and, for expanded clones, a class.

v_call: TRBV5-6; d_call: TRBD2; j_call: TRBJ2-5; clone_size: NA; cdr3_aa: CASSLGRAEAGGEETQYF; cdr3_nt: TGTGCCAGCAGCTTGGGCCGGGCCGAAGCGGGGGGTGAAGAGACCCAGTACTTC
v_call: TRBV7-9; d_call: TRBD1; j_call: TRBJ2-2; clone_size: NA; cdr3_aa: CASSSQGPTNTGELFF; cdr3_nt: TGTGCCAGCAGCTCACAGGGGCCCACGAACACCGGGGAGCTGTTTTTT
v_call: TRBV5-4; d_call: NA; j_call: TRBJ2-1; clone_size: NA; cdr3_aa: CASSLVGGPYNEQFF; cdr3_nt: TGTGCCAGCAGCTTGGTCGGTGGTCCCTACAATGAGCAGTTCTTC
v_call: TRBV27; d_call: NA; j_call: TRBJ2-2; clone_size: NA; cdr3_aa: CASSLQLDTGELFF; cdr3_nt: TGTGCCAGCAGCCTACAATTGGACACCGGGGAGCTGTTTTTT
v_call: TRBV27; d_call: NA; j_call: TRBJ1-5; clone_size: NA; cdr3_aa: CASSSLREAGGYSNQPQHF; cdr3_nt: TGTGCCAGCAGTTCGCTCCGGGAGGCTGGGGGCTATAGCAATCAGCCCCAGCATTTT
v_call: TRBV2; d_call: NA; j_call: TRBJ2-1; clone_size: NA; cdr3_aa: CASSEGLASDEQFF; cdr3_nt: TGTGCCAGCAGTGAAGGTCTGGCTAGCGATGAGCAGTTCTTC
v_call: TRBV11-2; d_call: NA; j_call: TRBJ1-1; clone_size: NA; cdr3_aa: CASSSLWVPTEAFF; cdr3_nt: TGTGCCAGCAGCTCGCTTTGGGTCCCCACTGAAGCTTTCTTT
v_call: TRBV19; d_call: NA; j_call: TRBJ1-5; clone_size: NA; cdr3_aa: CASSIVSHQPQHF; cdr3_nt: TGTGCCAGTAGTATAGTTTCGCATCAGCCCCAGCATTTT
v_call: TRBV10-3; d_call: TRBD2; j_call: TRBJ2-3; clone_size: NA; cdr3_aa: CAISGSPVREGFTDTQYF; cdr3_nt: TGTGCCATCAGTGGCTCGCCGGTGCGGGAGGGTTTCACAGATACGCAGTATTTT
v_call: TRBV11-1; d_call: NA; j_call: TRBJ2-7; clone_size: NA; cdr3_aa: CASSYGQTLYEQYF; cdr3_nt: TGTGCCAGCAGCTACGGACAGACACTCTACGAGCAGTACTTC
v_call: TRBV9; d_call: NA; j_call: TRBJ1-1; clone_size: NA; cdr3_aa: CASSVSSGPGHTEAFF; cdr3_nt: TGTGCCAGCAGCGTAAGTTCGGGTCCAGGGCACACTGAAGCTTTCTTT
v_call: TRBV10-3; d_call: NA; j_call: TRBJ2-3; clone_size: NA; cdr3_aa: CAISESGRGLSDTQYF; cdr3_nt: TGTGCCATCAGTGAGTCGGGGCGGGGGCTGTCGGATACGCAGTATTTT
v_call: TRBV6-5; d_call: TRBD2; j_call: TRBJ2-1; clone_size: NA; cdr3_aa: CASSLAEPSYNEQFF; cdr3_nt: TGTGCCAGCAGCCTAGCGGAGCCCTCCTACAATGAGCAGTTCTTC
v_call: TRBV28; d_call: TRBD1; j_call: TRBJ2-1; clone_size: NA; cdr3_aa: CASRTGTVYNEQFF; cdr3_nt: TGTGCCAGCAGGACCGGGACAGTCTACAATGAGCAGTTCTTC
v_call: TRBV29-1; d_call: NA; j_call: TRBJ2-1; clone_size: NA; cdr3_aa: CSVEDTASYNEQFF; cdr3_nt: TGCAGCGTTGAAGACACAGCATCCTACAATGAGCAGTTCTTC
v_call: TRBV19; d_call: NA; j_call: TRBJ2-1; clone_size: NA; cdr3_aa: CASSGLSDEQFF; cdr3_nt: TGTGCCAGTAGTGGACTAAGCGATGAGCAGTTCTTC
v_call: TRBV27; d_call: NA; j_call: TRBJ1-2; clone_size: once; cdr3_aa: CASSALLTGDAYGYTF; cdr3_nt: TGTGCCAGCAGTGCCTTACTTACAGGCGACGCCTATGGCTACACCTTC
v_call: TRBV7-2; d_call: TRBD2; j_call: TRBJ2-3; clone_size: NA; cdr3_aa: CASSPSGGYTDTQYF; cdr3_nt: TGTGCCAGCAGCCCCAGCGGGGGATACACAGATACGCAGTATTTT
v_call: TRBV7-2; d_call: TRBD1; j_call: TRBJ2-3; clone_size: NA; cdr3_aa: CASSPPGGLTDTQYF; cdr3_nt: TGTGCCAGCAGCCCACCAGGGGGTCTCACAGATACGCAGTATTTT
v_call: TRBV19; d_call: NA; j_call: TRBJ1-1; clone_size: NA; cdr3_aa: CASSIPWMNTEAFF; cdr3_nt: TGTGCCAGTAGTATCCCCTGGATGAACACTGAAGCTTTCTTT
v_call: TRBV25-1; d_call: NA; j_call: TRBJ2-2; clone_size: NA; cdr3_aa: CASSDPLGGPYTGELFF; cdr3_nt: TGTGCCAGCAGTGACCCTCTGGGGGGACCCTACACCGGGGAGCTGTTTTTT
v_call: TRBV4-1; d_call: NA; j_call: TRBJ2-2; clone_size: NA; cdr3_aa: CASSAGVAGELFF; cdr3_nt: TGCGCCAGCAGCGCAGGGGTCGCCGGGGAGCTGTTTTTT
v_call: TRBV11-2; d_call: NA; j_call: TRBJ2-5; clone_size: NA; cdr3_aa: CASSPLTAQETQYF; cdr3_nt: TGTGCCAGCAGCCCCCTGACAGCACAAGAGACCCAGTACTTC
v_call: TRBV6-5; d_call: NA; j_call: TRBJ1-1; clone_size: NA; cdr3_aa: CASSWTENTEAFF; cdr3_nt: TGTGCCAGCAGTTGGACAGAGAACACTGAAGCTTTCTTT
v_call: TRBV7-6; d_call: NA; j_call: TRBJ1-1; clone_size: NA; cdr3_aa: CASSLSPETNTEAFF; cdr3_nt: TGTGCCAGCAGCTTATCGCCCGAGACGAACACTGAAGCTTTCTTT
v_call: TRBV21-1; d_call: NA; j_call: TRBJ2-7; clone_size: NA; cdr3_aa: CASSPIGARSEEYEQYF; cdr3_nt: TGTGCCAGCAGCCCAATCGGGGCCCGGTCGGAGGAATACGAGCAGTACTTC
v_call: TRBV29-1; d_call: NA; j_call: TRBJ2-1; clone_size: NA; cdr3_aa: CSVGRTSLSYNEQFF; cdr3_nt: TGCAGCGTTGGGCGCACTAGCCTCTCCTACAATGAGCAGTTCTTC
v_call: TRBV6-4; d_call: NA; j_call: TRBJ2-3; clone_size: NA; cdr3_aa: CASSEGGTQYF; cdr3_nt: TGTGCCAGCAGTGAGGGAGGTACGCAGTATTTT
v_call: TRBV9; d_call: TRBD1; j_call: TRBJ2-5; clone_size: NA; cdr3_aa: CASSGGQGTETQYF; cdr3_nt: TGTGCCAGCAGCGGCGGACAGGGGACAGAGACCCAGTACTTC
v_call: TRBV9; d_call: NA; j_call: TRBJ1-3; clone_size: NA; cdr3_aa: CASSVDGSSGNTIYF; cdr3_nt: TGTGCCAGCAGCGTAGATGGTAGCTCTGGAAACACCATATATTTT
v_call: TRBV6-6; d_call: TRBD1; j_call: TRBJ1-6; clone_size: NA; cdr3_aa: CASSQWTGSNSPLHF; cdr3_nt: TGTGCCAGCAGTCAATGGACAGGGTCTAATTCACCCCTCCACTTT
v_call: TRBV27; d_call: NA; j_call: TRBJ2-3; clone_size: NA; cdr3_aa: CASSFETRADTQYF; cdr3_nt: TGTGCCAGCAGTTTCGAAACTCGGGCTGACACGCAGTATTTT
v_call: TRBV7-9; d_call: NA; j_call: TRBJ1-5; clone_size: NA; cdr3_aa: CASSLDLGNQPQHF; cdr3_nt: TGTGCCAGCAGCTTAGATCTGGGGAATCAGCCCCAGCATTTT
v_call: TRBV2; d_call: TRBD1; j_call: TRBJ1-3; clone_size: NA; cdr3_aa: CASSESEDRGPSGNTIYF; cdr3_nt: TGTGCCAGCAGTGAGAGCGAGGACAGGGGTCCCTCTGGAAACACCATATATTTT
v_call: TRBV7-2; d_call: NA; j_call: TRBJ2-1; clone_size: NA; cdr3_aa: CASSSPGGKALSSYNEQFF; cdr3_nt: TGTGCCAGCAGCTCCCCGGGGGGCAAGGCCCTAAGCTCCTACAATGAGCAGTTCTTC
v_call: TRBV27; d_call: NA; j_call: TRBJ1-1; clone_size: NA; cdr3_aa: CASRRTNTEAFF; cdr3_nt: TGTGCCAGCAGGAGGACGAACACTGAAGCTTTCTTT
v_call: TRBV5-6; d_call: NA; j_call: TRBJ1-1; clone_size: once; cdr3_aa: CASSTGRLEAFF; cdr3_nt: TGTGCCAGCAGTACAGGGAGGCTGGAAGCTTTCTTT